A selection of T cell receptor beta chains follows, all from one sample in a study of CD8 T cells in Susac syndrome. TCRdb fed the immunoSEQ multiplex PCR reads into MiXCR, producing one record per CDR3 protein. The sample records some 190,000 distinct CDR3 sequences, approximately 94% being singletons. Sequenced: CD4+ T cells from PBMCs. These receptors came from a human donor in good health. CDR3s leave out the opening cysteine and the closing phenylalanine or tryptophan. The D gene is left open where the match is weak.

d_gene | j_gene | v_gene | CDR3aa
TRBD2 | TRBJ2-7 | TRBV29-1 | SVKTSGSLTY
TRBD2 | TRBJ2-7 | TRBV4-3 | ASSPRASGSYEQY
TRBD2 | TRBJ2-3 | TRBV20-1 | SAEGGRGTDTQY
. | TRBJ2-5 | TRBV3-1 | ASSQDWGTNQETQY
TRBD2 | TRBJ2-5 | TRBV15 | ATSRDMSLTSGNVETQY
. | TRBJ1-2 | TRBV29-1 | SVVRVQGYT
. | TRBJ2-1 | TRBV13 | ASSLVSLGEQF
TRBD2 | TRBJ2-7 | TRBV28 | ASGSAGANSYEQY
TRBD2 | TRBJ2-5 | TRBV7-2 | ASSLSGGRAETQY
. | TRBJ2-3 | TRBV7-8 | ASSSPLRGASTDTQY
. | TRBJ2-7 | TRBV30 | AWNSQVAYEQY
. | TRBJ1-2 | TRBV20-1 | SATGIPHYGYT
. | TRBJ1-2 | TRBV20-1 | SDRTPLLAYGYT
. | TRBJ2-5 | TRBV19 | ASSNGRMETQY
TRBD1 | TRBJ2-3 | TRBV11-3 | ASSWDRVTDTQY
TRBD1 | TRBJ2-7 | TRBV29-1 | SADRGNEQY
TRBD1 | TRBJ2-3 | TRBV4-2 | ASSRRTGFRQGVSDTQY
. | TRBJ1-4 | TRBV30 | AWSADRVKEKLF
TRBD2 | TRBJ2-1 | TRBV15 | ATSGGSTNEQF
. | TRBJ2-1 | TRBV3-1 | ASKQRGGTNEQF
. | TRBJ2-2 | TRBV18 | ASSPRGTDGGGELF
. | TRBJ2-5 | TRBV18 | ASSPPAQGGETQY